This T cell receptor beta chain was sequenced for a study of T cell responses to AZD1222 COVID-19 vaccine. Assay: immunoSEQ multiplex PCR; the TCRdb copy retains only in-frame clones and omits some. Here the sample spans roughly 56,000 clones, 81% being singletons. Looked up from germline, CDR1 is SGHTA and CDR2 is FQGTGA. CDR3 length: 15 residues. J gave up 5 bases and V 5 bases, and 11 bases lay outside the gene matches. This sequence joins TRBV7-3 and TRBJ2-7, with 8 bases lining up with TRBD1. The clonotype originates from an adult who received the AZD1222 COVID-19 vaccine. The sequenced sample was peripheral blood, obtained 28 days after the second AZD1222 dose. The CDR3 sequence is CASSPRTGTSHEQYF. The DNA for the CDR3 is TGTGCCAGCAGCCCACGGACAGGGACGTCGCACGAGCAGTACTTC.